The 22 T cell receptor beta chains below were found in one sample sequenced in a study of blood T cell repertoires in COVID-19 (dated by TCRdb to 2018 to 2020). Libraries were constructed by the immunoSEQ multiplex PCR assay. TCRdb stores this immuneACCESS table with in-frame sequences only. Part of the clones is absent; in the studies checked, under half of the shortfall reflects unresolved V genes, and no reason is known for the rest. In all, the sample holds about 47,000 clones, and roughly 87% of those were seen once. Of the sample, approximately 15% falls within the top ten clones. The specimen was peripheral blood. The receptors stem from a man in his 60s with active COVID-19.

A few counts support this clone. The chain links TRBV15 to TRBJ2-5; 8 nucleotides match TRBD2. The trim removed 1 base at V and 4 bases at J, leaving 8 bases unmatched. The CDR3 consists of 16 residues. Germline CDR1 LNHNV, CDR2 YYDKDF (reference sequence). The CDR3 here is CATSRGETGGGETQYF. CDR3 in DNA: TGTGCCACCAGCAGAGGGGAAACGGGAGGGGGAGAGACCCAGTACTTC.

This rearrangement joins TRBV11-3 to TRBJ2-1; D possibly corresponds to TRBD2 (6 bases). The CDR3 extends over 14 amino acids. The germline CDR1 and CDR2 sequences are SGHNT and YENEEA. V was clipped by 5 bases and J by 16 bases, with 24 bases between them. The CDR3 sequence: CASSQGGQDQVGFF. The CDR3 DNA reads TGTGCCAGCAGCCAAGGAGGGCAGGATCAGGTGGGATTCTTC.

CDR3 amino acids: CASSSPGEGGTDTQYF. The CDR3 nucleotides read TGTGCCAGCAGTTCCCCTGGGGAAGGGGGCACAGATACGCAGTATTTT. The rearrangement uses TRBV28 and TRBJ2-3; tentative D call: TRBD1 (5 bases). The CDR3 is made up of 16 amino acids. Deletions cut 4 bases from V and 1 base from J, with 15 bases between. Germline-derived CDR1 and CDR2 are MDHEN and SYDVKM. Full variable domain (rest looked up from reference TRBV28 and TRBJ2-3): DVKVTQSSRYLVKRTGEKVFLECVQDMDHENMFWYRQDPGLGLRLIYFSYDVKMKEKGDIPEGYSVSREKKERFSLILESASTNQTSMYLCASSSPGEGGTDTQYFGPGTRLTVL.

The rearrangement links TRBV9 to TRBJ1-1; 7 nucleotides match TRBD1. V dropped 0 bases and J dropped 0; count of bases not matched to a gene: 2. CDR3 length equals 15 residues. Per germline, CDR1 SGDLS and CDR2 YYNGEE. CDR3 coding DNA: TGTGCCAGCAGCGTAGGAGACAGGGTGAACACTGAAGCTTTCTTT. Residues: CASSVGDRVNTEAFF.

The V and J genes are TRBV19 and TRBJ1-4, with a possible D match to TRBD1 (5 bases). The CDR3 is 15 residues long. Germline CDR1 and CDR2: LNHDA and SQIVND (reference sequence). The germline V and J ends were trimmed by 6 bases and 0 bases, with 11 bases remaining between them. In DNA form, the CDR3 reads TGTGCCAGTAGCAGGGAAGTTGCAACTAATGAAAAACTGTTTTTT. Protein: CASSREVATNEKLFF. The full variable domain, in which reference TRBV19 and TRBJ1-4 provide the parts outside the CDR3, is DGGITQSPKYLFRKEGQNVTLSCEQNLNHDAMYWYRQDPGQGLRLIYYSQIVNDFQKGDIAEGYSVSREKKESFPLTVTSAQKNPTAFYLCASSREVATNEKLFFGSGTQLSVL.

This clone has only one observation. The V and J genes are TRBV10-1 and TRBJ2-2; D might be TRBD2 (6 bases). CDR1 is WNHNN and CDR2 is SYGVQD in the germline V gene (reference sequence). CDR3 length: 14 residues. Trimming stripped 5 bases from V and 7 bases from J, with 14 bases between. The CDR3, as DNA: TGCGCCAGCAGTCCCCGCGGGACGGGCGGGGAGCTGTTTTTT. Protein sequence: CASSPRGTGGELFF.

This sequence joins TRBV6-2 or TRBV6-3 and TRBJ1-6; D is undetermined. Trimming took off 6 bases at V and 7 bases at J, with 19 bases between the two ends. The CDR3 is made up of 16 amino acids. Per the germline V gene, CDR1 is MNHEY and CDR2 is SVGEGT. CDR3 bases: TGTGCCAGCAGCCTAGAGACACTTACAAGGAATTCACCCCTCCACTTT. This gives the protein CASSLETLTRNSPLHF.

This sequence joins TRBV30 and TRBJ1-4, with D uncertain. Germline-derived CDR1 and CDR2 are GTSNPN and SVGIG (reference sequence). CDR3 length: 14 residues. V was cut by 0 bases and J by 4 bases, with 9 bases left in between. The CDR3: CAWSVQTDNEKLFF. CDR3 in DNA: TGTGCCTGGAGTGTACAGACGGATAATGAAAAACTGTTTTTT.

The chain uses TRBV30 and TRBJ2-7; 7 nucleotides match TRBD2. The V gene's germline CDR1 is GTSNPN and CDR2 SVGIG (reference sequence). With 0 bases clipped from V and 0 bases from J, the junction kept 14 bases outside the gene matches. This CDR3 spans 18 amino acids. CDR3 region: CAWSVRVAGVPSSYEQYF. CDR3 bases: TGTGCCTGGAGTGTACGGGTCGCGGGAGTCCCTAGCTCCTACGAGCAGTACTTC.

The chain couples TRBV20-1 to TRBJ2-3; tentatively, D is TRBD2 (5 bases). Trimming stripped 3 bases from V and 7 bases from J, with 8 bases between. CDR3 size: 11 residues. Germline-derived CDR1 and CDR2 are DFQATT and SNEGSKA (reference sequence). CDR3 amino acids: CSAREAYTQYF. The CDR3 region has the DNA TGCAGTGCTAGGGAGGCATATACGCAGTATTTT.

The V gene is TRBV4-1, the J gene TRBJ2-2, with TRBD1 identical over 8 bases. The CDR3 consists of 15 residues. J was trimmed by 11 bases and V by 1 base; bases with no gene match: 9. In germline, CDR1 is MGHRA, CDR2 YSYEKL. CDR3 coding DNA: TGCGCCAGCAGCCAAGGCTTACAGGGGGTCGGCGAGCTGTTTTTT. Translated, it gives CASSQGLQGVGELFF.

The V gene is TRBV27, the J gene TRBJ2-5, with D possibly being TRBD1 (6 bases). Germline V gives CDR1 MNHEY, CDR2 SMNVEV (reference sequence). V was shortened by 1 base and J by 5 bases, with 14 bases between the two germline ends. This CDR3 is 15 amino acids long. CDR3 sequence (DNA): TGTGCCAGCAGTTTATTGATGGGGGCCCTGGAGACCCAGTACTTC. Its translation: CASSLLMGALETQYF.

The rearrangement links TRBV27 to TRBJ2-1; no definite D call. There are 12 residues in the CDR3. Germline CDR1 MNHEY, CDR2 SMNVEV (reference sequence). V gave up 8 bases and J gave up 8 bases, with 13 bases separating them. The CDR3 sequence is CASGGHADEQFF. CDR3 coding DNA: TGTGCCAGCGGCGGCCACGCTGATGAGCAGTTCTTC.

The V and J genes are TRBV13 and TRBJ2-7; TRBD1 might be the D (5 bases). Trimming took off 3 bases at V and 3 bases at J, with 12 bases between the two ends. CDR3 size: 14 residues. Germline CDR1 reads PRHDT; CDR2 reads FYEKMQ (reference sequence). CDR3 in DNA: TGTGCCAGCAGCTTGACAGACAGATACTACGAGCAGTACTTC. Translating gives CASSLTDRYYEQYF.

This rearrangement joins TRBV29-1 to TRBJ2-2; perhaps TRBD1 as D (5 bases). The V gene's germline CDR1 is SQVTM and CDR2 ANQGSEA. The CDR3 has 14 residues. V lost 7 bases and J 1 base, leaving 13 bases between the germline ends. The CDR3 coding sequence is TGCAGCGGTGGAACAGGCATGAACACCGGGGAGCTGTTTTTT. Translating gives CSGGTGMNTGELFF.

The chain is built from TRBV3-1 (or the pseudogene TRBV3-2) and TRBJ2-7, with unresolved D. The CDR3 is 12 amino acids. Germline V gene lookup returns CDR1 LGHDT and CDR2 YNNKEL (reference sequence). Trimming stripped 4 bases from V and 3 bases from J, with 7 bases between. Here the CDR3 reads CASSLTGYEQYF. CDR3 nucleotides: TGTGCCAGCAGCCTCACGGGCTACGAGCAGTACTTC.

The chain's CDR3 is CASSPGTSAYEQYF. CDR3 in DNA: TGCGCCAGCAGCCCCGGGACTAGCGCCTACGAGCAGTACTTC. The chain uses TRBV5-1 and TRBJ2-7; 10 bases are shared with TRBD2. The J segment lost 2 bases and the V segment lost 4 bases, leaving 3 bases of the junction unmatched. CDR3 length: 14 amino acids. Germline V gives CDR1 SGHRS, CDR2 YFSETQ.

The J gene is TRBJ2-3, the V gene TRBV18, with D maybe TRBD1 (5 bases). This CDR3 spans 15 amino acids. V shed 2 bases and J shed 0 bases, with 9 bases lying between them. Germline V gene sequence: CDR1 KGHSH, CDR2 LQKENI. CDR3 sequence (DNA): TGTGCCAGCTCACCAGGGGCCCCTAGCACAGATACGCAGTATTTT. Translated: CASSPGAPSTDTQYF.

CDR3 region: CASSLGGLAYEQYF. For the CDR3, the DNA is TGTGCCAGCAGCTTGGGCGGTCTCGCCTACGAGCAGTACTTC. The J gene is TRBJ2-7, the V gene TRBV5-6, with D uncertain. Looked up from germline, CDR1 is SGHDT and CDR2 is YYEEEE. The CDR3 has 14 residues. V lost 0 bases and J lost 2, with 9 bases in between.

The rearrangement uses TRBV3-1 (or the pseudogene TRBV3-2) and TRBJ2-7; TRBD2 aligns across 7 bases. The V segment lost 1 base and the J segment 3 bases; nucleotides outside the gene matches: 12. Per germline, CDR1 LGHDT and CDR2 YNNKEL (reference sequence). CDR3 length equals 17 residues. Here the CDR3 DNA reads TGTGCCAGCAGCCAAGCTAAGCTGGGACTAACCAACTACGAGCAGTACTTC. Encoded protein: CASSQAKLGLTNYEQYF.

The rearrangement links TRBV30 to TRBJ1-1; 8 bases align to TRBD1. Germline lookup yields CDR1 GTSNPN and CDR2 SVGIG (reference sequence). This CDR3 has 15 amino acids. The V and J ends lost 4 bases and 3 bases, in that order; junction bases with no gene match: 10. The CDR3 loop reads CAWTTGQESYTEAFF. The CDR3 DNA reads TGTGCCTGGACGACGGGACAGGAGAGTTACACTGAAGCTTTCTTT.

A single count supports this clone. J is TRBJ2-1 and V is TRBV9; D not certain. This CDR3 has 10 residues. Germline V gene sequence: CDR1 SGDLS, CDR2 YYNGEE. The germline V and J ends were trimmed by 7 bases and 8 bases, with 7 bases remaining between them. Here the CDR3 reads CASGLHEQFF. DNA of the CDR3: TGTGCCAGCGGGCTCCATGAGCAGTTCTTC.